This is a list of T cell receptor beta chains from one sample in a study of T-cell memory formation after mild COVID-19. TCRdb re-analysed the 5' RACE reads in MiXCR, keeping a single row per CDR3 protein. The sample shows 350,000 or so distinct CDR3 sequences, around 21% of them seen only once. The sample taken for sequencing was PBMCs or a T cell subset sorted from them (not recorded which). The receptors were gathered from an adult woman who had mild COVID-19 (a few samples of this study predate the infection). Cell type and time point are not known. Each CDR3 is given without its conserved first and last residue.

>TRBV12-3/TRBV12-4|11
ASSWGTVREQY
>TRBV5-1|13
ASSDGTGQADTQY
>TRBV3-1|9
ASSQVDGYT
>TRBV20-1|11
SAYVSGEDTQY
>TRBV10-3|10
AIGQGRETQY
>TRBV5-1|13
ASSPGGTSLDEQF
>TRBV6-4|13
ASSPLPGGFQAST
>TRBV7-9|14
ASSIRQGFVADTQY
>TRBV20-1|17
SARDRTGGRATMPWEQY
>TRBV7-9|10
ASSLGAGRAF
>TRBV11-3|13
ASSLVGRRDGEAF
>TRBV4-2|14
ASSQDITSGANEQF
>TRBV2|13
ASLQLSTSTDTQY
>TRBV7-2|11
ASSLAGVGTQY
>TRBV3-1|14
ASSQMWDRSNYGYT
>TRBV4-1|10
ASSPSGFGYT
>TRBV24-1|12
ATSQTTDTGELF
>TRBV11-3|14
ASSARQVSSYNEQF
>TRBV7-2|12
ASSYGGVGAEAF
>TRBV25-1|15
ASSDWRLEASDSPLH
>TRBV30|15
AWTGVASGVSYNEQF
>TRBV20-1|11
SAGAGGNQPQH
>TRBV7-9|14
ASSMDGLAVTDTQY
>TRBV6-4|14
ASSDSGLALTDTQY
>TRBV5-1|12
ASSVGRGQETQY
>TRBV7-2|13
ASSLRGALTTEAF
>TRBV12-3/TRBV12-4|15
ASSLVGQGFSNYGYT
>TRBV14|13
ASSSRAQGAYEQY
>TRBV29-1|12
SVAGGGAGNTIY
>TRBV2|15
ATHIGPERGSNNEQF
>TRBV20-1|10
SADDRGVTQY
>TRBV5-1|13
ASSSTGASSYEQY
>TRBV12-3/TRBV12-4|12
ASSPGLVTGELF
>TRBV9|12
ASSVAVKNTEAF
>TRBV7-9|12
ASSFGQGRYEQY
>TRBV5-1|13
ASSLQRVGSYEQY
>TRBV11-2|9
ASSRPGEQF
>TRBV6-5|12
ASSLAGDFYEQY
>TRBV20-1|13
SARLVRLVAYEQY
>TRBV11-2|12
ASSFRQVLNGYT
>TRBV7-7|13
ASSPGTGRADTQY
>TRBV15|12
ATSRDRQVGEQY
>TRBV12-3/TRBV12-4|12
ASSYLTGNQPQH
>TRBV6-5|15
ASSRPGLAGVTGELF
>TRBV6-1|12
ASSERTPNTEAF
>TRBV5-1|10
ASSSWGHEQF
>TRBV13|15
ASSLGSRQTLNTEAF
>TRBV30|12
AWSVKGSGNTIY
>TRBV12-3/TRBV12-4|15
ASSLWIAGGPTGELF
>TRBV7-6|14
ASSLRSPRDTGELF
>TRBV27|12
ASSNRFLYNEQF
>TRBV29-1|10
SALLATDTQY
>TRBV5-6|12
ASSFLGGEETQY
>TRBV24-1|15
ATSDSPARSRSNEQF